Below are 10 T cell receptor beta chains sequenced from a single sample in a study of T cell repertoires in cytomegalovirus infection. MiXCR was run by TCRdb on the reads, yielding one entry per CDR3 protein. The profile shows more than 250,000 distinct CDR3 sequences, just under 25% of them singletons. Antigens of these TCRs are unknown. The sample consisted of cultured PBMCs, taken from culture after CMV antigen stimulation. The receptors come from a human donor in good health (CMV status not recorded). Some clones in this sample may be carry-over from other donors' samples.

This clonotype was detected many times. The chain has TRBV7-2 and TRBJ2-1; 12 bases match TRBD2. Germline CDR1 is SGHTA and CDR2 is FQGNSA. V was pared by 7 bases and J by 6 bases, with 7 bases of the junction left unmatched. The CDR3 runs 15 residues. CDR3 coding DNA: TGTGCCAGCACCCTGGGGACTAGCGGGTTCAATGAGCAGTTCTTC. Translation: CASTLGTSGFNEQFF.

This clonotype was counted between two and nine times. V gene TRBV28 combines with J gene TRBJ2-7; TRBD2 agrees at 10 bases. The V and J ends lost 4 bases and 3 bases, in that order; junction bases with no gene match: 6. Germline CDR1 reads MDHEN; CDR2 reads SYDVKM. The CDR3 extends over 15 amino acids. CDR3 sequence (DNA): TGTGCCAGCAGTTCAGTAGCGGGAGGACTCTACGAGCAGTACTTC. It specifies CASSSVAGGLYEQYF.

This clonotype was seen a few times. The chain is built from TRBV2 and TRBJ1-5, with D possibly being TRBD1 (5 bases). Germline CDR1 is SNHLY and CDR2 is FYNNEI. V dropped 6 bases and J dropped 5 bases, with 11 bases sitting between them. This CDR3 has 13 residues. CDR3 in DNA: TGTGCCAGCAGCTGGAGCAGGGATCAGCCCCAGCATTTT. Translation: CASSWSRDQPQHF.

This chain connects TRBV7-6 to TRBJ1-1, with D possibly TRBD1 on 6 matching bases. The germline V and J ends were trimmed by 3 bases and 6 bases, with 11 bases remaining between them. The CDR3 is 13 amino acids. Germline-derived CDR1 and CDR2 are SGHVS and FNYEAQ. The CDR3 is CASSLNREAEAFF. The CDR3, as DNA: TGTGCCAGCAGCTTGAACAGGGAGGCTGAAGCTTTCTTT.

The V and J genes are TRBV25-1 and TRBJ2-2; unclear D gene. This CDR3 contains 15 residues. The ends were cut back, 2 bases at V and 2 bases at J, with 9 bases in the middle. Looked up from germline, CDR1 is MGHDK and CDR2 is SYGVNS. The CDR3 sequence is CASSELLGNTGELFF. CDR3 nucleotide sequence: TGTGCCAGCAGTGAACTGTTGGGTAACACCGGGGAGCTGTTTTTT. The variable domain in full, with the rest retrieved from reference TRBV25-1 and TRBJ2-2, is EADIYQTPRYLVIGTGKKITLECSQTMGHDKMYWYQQDPGMELHLIHYSYGVNSTEKGDLSSESTVSRIRTEHFPLTLESARPSHTSQYLCASSELLGNTGELFFGEGSRLTVL.

A single count supports this clonotype. The rearrangement links TRBV6-2 or TRBV6-3 to TRBJ2-3, with 8 bases identical to TRBD2. This CDR3 has 14 residues. Germline CDR1 and CDR2: MNHEY and SVGEGT. J was trimmed by 2 bases and V by 6 bases; bases with no gene match: 4. In DNA, the CDR3 is TGTGCCAGCAGGGAAGCGGGGGCCACAGATACGCAGTATTTT. Its protein is CASREAGATDTQYF.

A few counts support this clonotype. This chain's CDR3 is CASSLSDRGIFYGYTF. In DNA, the CDR3 is TGTGCCAGCAGCTTATCGGACAGGGGGATATTCTATGGCTACACCTTC. This rearrangement joins TRBV7-9 to TRBJ1-2; 10 nucleotides align to TRBD1. The length of the CDR3 is 16 residues. Trimming removed 2 bases from V and 4 bases from J; junction bases left unmatched: 7. Germline CDR1 reads SEHNR; CDR2 reads FQNEAQ (reference sequence).

The V gene is TRBV15, the J gene TRBJ2-7; TRBD2 agrees at 12 bases. Losses at the gene ends were 5 bases for V and 7 bases for J; bases not matched to a gene: 12. Germline CDR1 LNHNV, CDR2 YYDKDF (reference sequence). This CDR3 comprises 16 residues. DNA for the CDR3: TGTGCCACCAGCCAATTGAGACTAGCGGGAGTCGAAGAGCAGTACTTC. Protein sequence: CATSQLRLAGVEEQYF.

This chain connects TRBV5-1 to TRBJ2-3; 14 nucleotides align to TRBD2. Unmatched junction bases numbered 7, after V lost 4 bases and J lost 0 bases. The CDR3 extends over 18 amino acids. Per germline, CDR1 SGHRS and CDR2 YFSETQ. In DNA, the CDR3 is TGCGCCAGCAGCCCTGGACTAGCGGGAGGCGTTAGCACAGATACGCAGTATTTT. Its protein is CASSPGLAGGVSTDTQYF.

This clonotype showed up just a few times. The rearrangement links TRBV6-6 to TRBJ1-1; tentatively, D is TRBD1 (6 bases). From germline, CDR1 is MNHNY and CDR2 SVGAGI (reference sequence). The CDR3 contains 13 residues. With 5 bases removed from V and 7 bases from J, the gap between germline ends came to 14 bases. The DNA for the CDR3 is TGTGCCAGCAGTGGTGTACCCAGGGGTGAAGCTTTCTTT. Protein product: CASSGVPRGEAFF.